The T cell receptor (beta chain) described here comes from a study of blood T cells in healthy people across ages. There are a few counts of this clonotype. The antigen remains unidentified. This CDR3 spans 15 amino acids. V lost 2 bases to trimming and J lost 6 bases, with 17 bases between them. Germline lookup yields CDR1 SGDLS and CDR2 YYNGEE. A sample-barcoded 5' primer and a J-beta primer mix were used in a second PCR of about 7 to 12 cycles. Sequencing yielded, for each sample, at least 2.5 million paired-end reads carrying CDR3. A single record per CDR3 protein comes from TCRdb applying MiXCR to the 5' RACE reads. The table includes around 2 million distinct CDR3 sequences, approximately 40% detected once. Study-wide findings and caveats: Observed TCR beta diversity showed a strong correlation with the percentage of naive T cells as measured by flow cytometry.

Donors gave around 10 milliliters of peripheral blood apiece. The J gene is TRBJ1-2, the V gene TRBV9, with a weak D call TRBD1 (5 bases). This TCR came from a human donor in good health. Sequencing input: blood. The CDR3, as DNA: TGTGCCAGCAGCGTGGACCATTGGGGCCGTAATGGCTACACCTTC. Translated: CASSVDHWGRNGYTF. The whole variable domain, remainder taken from reference TRBV9 and TRBJ1-2, is DSGVTQTPKHLITATGQRVTLRCSPRSGDLSVYWYQQSLDQGLQFLIQYYNGEERAKGNILERFSAQQFPDLHSELNLSSLELGDSALYFCASSVDHWGRNGYTFGSGTRLTVV.